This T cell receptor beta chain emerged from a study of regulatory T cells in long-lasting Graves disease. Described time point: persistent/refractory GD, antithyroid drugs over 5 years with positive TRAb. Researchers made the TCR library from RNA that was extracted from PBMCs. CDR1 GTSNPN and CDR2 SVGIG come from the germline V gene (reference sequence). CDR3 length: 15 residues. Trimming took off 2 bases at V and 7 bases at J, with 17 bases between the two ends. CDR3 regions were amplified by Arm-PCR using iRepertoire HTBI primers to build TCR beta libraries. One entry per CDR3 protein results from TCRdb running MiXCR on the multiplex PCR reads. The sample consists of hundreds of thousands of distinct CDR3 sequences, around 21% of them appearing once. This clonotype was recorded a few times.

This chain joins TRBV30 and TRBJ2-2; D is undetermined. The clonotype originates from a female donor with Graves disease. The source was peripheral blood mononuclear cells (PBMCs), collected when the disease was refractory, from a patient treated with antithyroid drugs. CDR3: CAWSPGRHIGGELFF. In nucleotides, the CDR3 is TGTGCCTGGAGTCCCGGTCGCCACATTGGCGGGGAGCTGTTTTTT.